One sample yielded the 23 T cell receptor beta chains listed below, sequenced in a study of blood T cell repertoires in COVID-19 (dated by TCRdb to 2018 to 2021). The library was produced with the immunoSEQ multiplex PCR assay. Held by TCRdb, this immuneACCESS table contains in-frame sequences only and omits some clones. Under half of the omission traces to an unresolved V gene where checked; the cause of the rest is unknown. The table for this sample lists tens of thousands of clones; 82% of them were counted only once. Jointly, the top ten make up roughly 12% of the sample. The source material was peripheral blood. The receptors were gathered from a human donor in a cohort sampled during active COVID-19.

The CDR3 region is CSVVGEETQYF. For the CDR3, the DNA is TGCAGCGTTGTAGGGGAAGAGACCCAGTACTTC. V is TRBV29-1 and J is TRBJ2-5; D perhaps matches TRBD1 (5 bases). V was shortened by 4 bases and J by 3 bases, with 6 bases between the two germline ends. This CDR3 spans 11 amino acids. Germline CDR1 reads SQVTM; CDR2 reads ANQGSEA.

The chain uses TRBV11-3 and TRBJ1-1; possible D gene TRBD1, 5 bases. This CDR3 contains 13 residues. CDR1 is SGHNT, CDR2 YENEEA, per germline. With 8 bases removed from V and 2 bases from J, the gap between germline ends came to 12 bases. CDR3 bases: TGTGCCAGCGGAAGGACACCTAACACTGAAGCTTTCTTT. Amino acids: CASGRTPNTEAFF.

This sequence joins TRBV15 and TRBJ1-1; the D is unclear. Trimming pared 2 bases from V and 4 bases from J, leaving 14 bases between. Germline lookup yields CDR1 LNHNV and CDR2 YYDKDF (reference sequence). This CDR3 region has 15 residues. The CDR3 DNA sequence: TGTGCCACCAGCAGAATTGGAGGTTTGAGCACTGAAGCTTTCTTT. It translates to CATSRIGGLSTEAFF.

Here the CDR3 DNA reads TGCGCCAGCAGCTCCCAGACAGGGTATAATGAGCAGTTCTTC. The encoded protein is CASSSQTGYNEQFF. This rearrangement joins TRBV5-1 to TRBJ2-1; 7 positions match TRBD1. Germline CDR1 and CDR2: SGHRS and YFSETQ. V lost 3 bases and J lost 7; bases outside the gene matches: 7. This CDR3 spans 14 amino acids.

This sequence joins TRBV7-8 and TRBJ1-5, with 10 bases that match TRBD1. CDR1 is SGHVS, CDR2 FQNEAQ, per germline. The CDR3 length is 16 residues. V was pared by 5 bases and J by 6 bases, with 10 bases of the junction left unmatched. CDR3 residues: CASSMWTGGFGQPQHF. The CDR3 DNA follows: TGTGCCAGCAGCATGTGGACAGGGGGTTTTGGTCAGCCCCAGCATTTT.

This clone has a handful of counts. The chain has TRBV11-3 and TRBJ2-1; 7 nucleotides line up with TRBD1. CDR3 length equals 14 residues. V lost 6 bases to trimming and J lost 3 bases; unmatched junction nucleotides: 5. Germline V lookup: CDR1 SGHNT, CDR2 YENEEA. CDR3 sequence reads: CASSPGQHYNEQFF. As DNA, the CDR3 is TGTGCCAGCAGTCCGGGACAGCACTACAATGAGCAGTTCTTC.

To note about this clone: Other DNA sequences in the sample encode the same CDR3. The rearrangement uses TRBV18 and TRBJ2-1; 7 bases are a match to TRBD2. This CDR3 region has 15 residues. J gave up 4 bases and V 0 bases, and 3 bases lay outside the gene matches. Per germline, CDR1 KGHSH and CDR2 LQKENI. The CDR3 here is CASSPPGGSYNEQFF. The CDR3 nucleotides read TGTGCCAGCTCACCACCGGGGGGGAGTTACAATGAGCAGTTCTTC.

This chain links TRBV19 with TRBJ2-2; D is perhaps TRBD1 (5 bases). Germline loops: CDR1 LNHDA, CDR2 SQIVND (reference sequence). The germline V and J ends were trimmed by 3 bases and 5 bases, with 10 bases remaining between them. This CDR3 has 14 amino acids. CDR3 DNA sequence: TGTGCCAGTAGTATGGCAGGGCGGACCGGGGAGCTGTTTTTT. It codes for CASSMAGRTGELFF.

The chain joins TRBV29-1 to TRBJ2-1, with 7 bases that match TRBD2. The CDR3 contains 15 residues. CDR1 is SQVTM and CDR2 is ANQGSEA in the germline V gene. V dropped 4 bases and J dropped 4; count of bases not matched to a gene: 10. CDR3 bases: TGCAGCGTTGCCTCTGGACTAGATCCATACAATGAGCAGTTCTTC. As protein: CSVASGLDPYNEQFF.

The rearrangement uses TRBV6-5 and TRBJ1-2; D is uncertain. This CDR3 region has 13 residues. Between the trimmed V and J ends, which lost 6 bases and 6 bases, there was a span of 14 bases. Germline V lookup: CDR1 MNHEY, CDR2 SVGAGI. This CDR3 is CASSPLLGDGYTF. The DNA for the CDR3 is TGTGCCAGCAGCCCCTTGTTGGGAGATGGCTACACCTTC.

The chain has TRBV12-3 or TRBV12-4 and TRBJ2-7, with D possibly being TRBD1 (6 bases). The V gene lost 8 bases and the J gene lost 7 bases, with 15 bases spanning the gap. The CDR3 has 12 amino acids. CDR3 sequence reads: CASGPGTLEQYF. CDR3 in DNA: TGTGCCAGCGGACCCGGGACACTTGAGCAGTACTTC.

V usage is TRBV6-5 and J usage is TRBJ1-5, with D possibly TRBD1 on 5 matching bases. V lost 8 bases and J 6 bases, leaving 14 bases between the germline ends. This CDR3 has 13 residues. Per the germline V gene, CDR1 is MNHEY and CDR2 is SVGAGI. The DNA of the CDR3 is TGTGCCAGCGTATTAGGGGTCTCTCAGCCCCAGCATTTT. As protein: CASVLGVSQPQHF.

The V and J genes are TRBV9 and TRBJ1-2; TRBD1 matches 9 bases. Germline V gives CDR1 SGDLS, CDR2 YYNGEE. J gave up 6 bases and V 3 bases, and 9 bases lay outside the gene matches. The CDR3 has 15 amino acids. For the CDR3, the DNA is TGTGCCAGCAGCGAACAGGGGGCTCCGGGTGATGGCTACACCTTC. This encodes CASSEQGAPGDGYTF.

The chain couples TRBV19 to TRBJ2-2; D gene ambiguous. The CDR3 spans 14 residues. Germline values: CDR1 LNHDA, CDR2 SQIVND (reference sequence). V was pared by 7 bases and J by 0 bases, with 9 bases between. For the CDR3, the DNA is TGTGCCAGTAACCCACGGGCGAACACCGGGGAGCTGTTTTTT. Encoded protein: CASNPRANTGELFF.

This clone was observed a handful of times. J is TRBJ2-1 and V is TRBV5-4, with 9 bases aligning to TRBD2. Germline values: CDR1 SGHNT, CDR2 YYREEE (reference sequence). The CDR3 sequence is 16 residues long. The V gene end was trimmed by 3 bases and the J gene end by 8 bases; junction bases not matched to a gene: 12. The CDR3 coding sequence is TGTGCCAGCAGCTCTAGCGGGAACCCAAAGAAGGATGAGCAGTTCTTC. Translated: CASSSSGNPKKDEQFF.

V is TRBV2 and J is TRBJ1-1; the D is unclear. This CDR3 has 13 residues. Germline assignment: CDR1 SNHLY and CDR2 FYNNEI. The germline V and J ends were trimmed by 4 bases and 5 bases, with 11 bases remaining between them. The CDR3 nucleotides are TGTGCCAGCAGTGTCCTGGGAGGAACTGAAGCTTTCTTT. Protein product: CASSVLGGTEAFF.

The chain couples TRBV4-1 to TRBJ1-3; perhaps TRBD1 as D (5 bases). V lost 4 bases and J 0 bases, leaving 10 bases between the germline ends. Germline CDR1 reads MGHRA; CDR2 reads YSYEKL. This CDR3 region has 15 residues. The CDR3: CASSLQGTSGNTIYF. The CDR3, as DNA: TGCGCCAGCAGCCTGCAGGGTACCTCTGGAAACACCATATATTTT.

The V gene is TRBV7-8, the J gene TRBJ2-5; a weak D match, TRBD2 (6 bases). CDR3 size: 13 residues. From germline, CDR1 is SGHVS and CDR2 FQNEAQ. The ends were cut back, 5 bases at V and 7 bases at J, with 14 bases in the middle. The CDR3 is CASSPRVGGTQYF. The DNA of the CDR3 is TGTGCCAGCAGCCCCAGGGTCGGGGGGACCCAGTACTTC. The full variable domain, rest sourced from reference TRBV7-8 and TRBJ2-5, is GAGVSQSPRYKVAKRGQDVALRCDPISGHVSLFWYQQALGQGPEFLTYFQNEAQLDKSGLPSDRFFAERPEGSVSTLKIQRTQQEDSAVYLCASSPRVGGTQYFGPGTRLLVL.

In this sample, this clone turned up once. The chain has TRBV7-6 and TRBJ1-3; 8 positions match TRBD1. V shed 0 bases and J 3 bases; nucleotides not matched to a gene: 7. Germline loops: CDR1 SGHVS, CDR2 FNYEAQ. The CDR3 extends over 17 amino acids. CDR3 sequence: CASSLAIRGLNGNTIYF. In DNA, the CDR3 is TGTGCCAGCAGCTTAGCAATCAGGGGGCTGAATGGAAACACCATATATTTT.

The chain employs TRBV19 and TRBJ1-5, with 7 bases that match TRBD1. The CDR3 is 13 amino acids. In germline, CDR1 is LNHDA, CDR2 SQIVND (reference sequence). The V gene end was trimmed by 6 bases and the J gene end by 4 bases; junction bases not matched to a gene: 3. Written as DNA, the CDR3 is TGTGCCAGTAGGCGGGACAGAAATCAGCCCCAGCATTTT. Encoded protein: CASRRDRNQPQHF.

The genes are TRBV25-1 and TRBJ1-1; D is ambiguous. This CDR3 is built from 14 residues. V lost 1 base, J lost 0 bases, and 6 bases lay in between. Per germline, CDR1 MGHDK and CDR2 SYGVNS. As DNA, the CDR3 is TGTGCCAGCAGTGAATTTCCGGTGAACACTGAAGCTTTCTTT. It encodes CASSEFPVNTEAFF.

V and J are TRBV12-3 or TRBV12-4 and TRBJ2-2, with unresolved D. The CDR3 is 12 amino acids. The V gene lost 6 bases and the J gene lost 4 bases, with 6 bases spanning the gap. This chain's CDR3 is CASSWSTGELFF. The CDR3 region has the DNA TGTGCCAGCAGCTGGAGCACCGGGGAGCTGTTTTTT.

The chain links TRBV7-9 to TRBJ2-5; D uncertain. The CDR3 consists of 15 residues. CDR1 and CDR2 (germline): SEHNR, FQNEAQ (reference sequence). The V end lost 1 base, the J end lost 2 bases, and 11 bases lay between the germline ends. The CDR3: CASSLGRSYQETQYF. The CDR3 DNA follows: TGTGCCAGCAGCTTAGGGCGGAGTTATCAAGAGACCCAGTACTTC.